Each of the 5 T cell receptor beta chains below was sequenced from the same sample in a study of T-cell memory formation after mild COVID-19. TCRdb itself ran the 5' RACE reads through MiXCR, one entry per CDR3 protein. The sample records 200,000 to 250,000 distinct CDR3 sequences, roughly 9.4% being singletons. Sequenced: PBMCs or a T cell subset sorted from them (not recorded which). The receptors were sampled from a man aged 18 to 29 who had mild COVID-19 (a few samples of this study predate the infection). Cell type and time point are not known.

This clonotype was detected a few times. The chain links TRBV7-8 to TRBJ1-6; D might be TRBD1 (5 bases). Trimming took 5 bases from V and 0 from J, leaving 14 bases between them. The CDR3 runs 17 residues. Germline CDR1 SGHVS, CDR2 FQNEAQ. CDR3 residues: CASSPRGIRSYNSPLHF. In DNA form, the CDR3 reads TGTGCCAGCAGCCCAAGGGGAATACGCTCCTATAATTCACCCCTCCACTTT.

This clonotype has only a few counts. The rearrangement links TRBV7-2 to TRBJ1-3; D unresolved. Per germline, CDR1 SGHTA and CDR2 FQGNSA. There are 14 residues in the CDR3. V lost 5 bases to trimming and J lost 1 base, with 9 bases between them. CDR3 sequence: CASSLVGSGNTIYF. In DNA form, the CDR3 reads TGTGCCAGCAGCCTCGTGGGATCTGGAAACACCATATATTTT. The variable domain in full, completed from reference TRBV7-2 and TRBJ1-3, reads GAGVSQSPSNKVTEKGKDVELRCDPISGHTALYWYRQSLGQGLEFLIYFQGNSAPDKSGLPSDRFSAERTGGSVSTLTIQRTQQEDSAVYLCASSLVGSGNTIYFGEGSWLTVV.

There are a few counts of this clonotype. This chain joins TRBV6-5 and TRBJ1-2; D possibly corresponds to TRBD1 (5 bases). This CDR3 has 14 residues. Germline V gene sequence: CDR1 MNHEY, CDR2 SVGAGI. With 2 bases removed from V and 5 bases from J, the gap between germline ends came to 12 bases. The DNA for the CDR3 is TGTGCCAGCAGTTACAGGGGCGCCTCTTATGGCTACACCTTC. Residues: CASSYRGASYGYTF.

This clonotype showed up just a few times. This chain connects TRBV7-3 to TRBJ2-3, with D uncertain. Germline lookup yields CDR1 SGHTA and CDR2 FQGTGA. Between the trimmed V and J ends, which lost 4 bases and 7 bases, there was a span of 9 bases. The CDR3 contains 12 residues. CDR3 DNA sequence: TGTGCCAGCAGCTCCGGGCGGAATACGCAGTATTTT. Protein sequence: CASSSGRNTQYF.

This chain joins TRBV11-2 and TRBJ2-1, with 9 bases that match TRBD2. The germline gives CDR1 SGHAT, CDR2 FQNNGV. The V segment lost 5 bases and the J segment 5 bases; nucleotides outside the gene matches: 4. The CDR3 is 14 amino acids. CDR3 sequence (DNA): TGTGCCAGCAGCGCGCAGCGGGGGGACAATGAGCAGTTCTTC. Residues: CASSAQRGDNEQFF. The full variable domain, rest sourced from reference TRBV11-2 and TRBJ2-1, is EAGVAQSPRYKIIEKRQSVAFWCNPISGHATLYWYQQILGQGPKLLIQFQNNGVVDDSQLPKDRFSAERLKGVDSTLKIQPAKLEDSAVYLCASSAQRGDNEQFFGPGTRLTVL.